These T cell receptor beta chains were read from a single sample in a study of shared clonotypes between healthy human individuals. Method: immunoSEQ multiplex PCR; TCRdb's copy keeps in-frame clones and lacks some. The data hold hundreds of thousands of clones, with about 80% observed a single time. The sequenced sample consisted of memory CD4+ T cells sorted from blood. The receptors come from a woman in her twenties or thirties in good health. CDR3s include the opening cysteine and the closing phenylalanine or tryptophan. A D gene is named only where the DNA matches it firmly. Not all rows give a size; the values are once, few, many and, for expanded clones, a class.

v_call,d_call,j_call,clone_size,cdr3_aa,cdr3_nt
TRBV7-8,-,TRBJ1-5,-,CASSLETGTYQPQHF,TGTGCCAGCAGCTTAGAAACCGGGACCTATCAGCCCCAGCATTTT
TRBV4-1,TRBD2,TRBJ2-7,-,CASSQGEGGPLYEQYF,TGCGCCAGCAGCCAAGGGGAGGGAGGCCCCCTCTACGAGCAGTACTTC
TRBV5-1,-,TRBJ1-1,once,CASSLGQSYTEAFF,TGCGCCAGCAGCCTGGGGCAGAGCTACACTGAAGCTTTCTTT
TRBV27,-,TRBJ2-1,few,CASRMFADINEQFF,TGTGCCAGCCGAATGTTCGCCGACATAAATGAGCAGTTCTTC
TRBV4-1,TRBD1,TRBJ1-2,-,CASSQGTRGLGYTF,TGCGCCAGCAGCCAAGGAACCAGGGGGCTCGGCTACACCTTC
TRBV28,TRBD1,TRBJ1-2,-,CASSTVRGGHGYTF,TGTGCCAGCAGTACTGTTAGAGGGGGCCATGGCTACACCTTC
TRBV6-1,-,TRBJ1-2,-,CASSEKGKGTF,TGTGCCAGCAGTGAAAAGGGTAAAGGCACCTTC
TRBV5-1,-,TRBJ1-1,-,CASSLARDTEAFF,TGCGCCAGCAGCTTGGCCAGGGACACTGAAGCTTTCTTT
TRBV27,-,TRBJ1-5,-,CASSLLGQPQHF,TGTGCCAGCAGTTTACTCGGTCAGCCCCAGCATTTT
TRBV6-6,TRBD2,TRBJ2-1,-,CASSYSRGNSYNEQFF,TGTGCCAGCAGTTACTCGCGGGGGAACTCCTACAATGAGCAGTTCTTC
TRBV11-2,-,TRBJ1-3,few,CASSQSELLGNTIYF,TGTGCCAGCAGCCAAAGCGAGCTGCTTGGAAACACCATATATTTT
TRBV18,-,TRBJ1-3,-,CASSPKTGENTIYF,TGTGCCAGCTCACCAAAAACCGGAGAGAACACCATATATTTT
TRBV5-1,-,TRBJ1-2,-,CASSLGGDSFGYTF,TGCGCCAGCAGCTTGGGGGGCGATTCTTTCGGCTACACCTTC
TRBV7-9,TRBD2,TRBJ2-7,-,CASSSPGLATGGDEQYF,TGTGCCAGCAGTTCACCGGGACTAGCGACCGGTGGCGACGAGCAGTACTTC
TRBV9,TRBD2,TRBJ2-3,-,CASSVGGRAITDTQYF,TGTGCCAGCAGCGTAGGCGGGAGGGCCATCACAGATACGCAGTATTTT
TRBV18,-,TRBJ2-2,-,CASSPGHSNTGELFF,TGTGCCAGCTCACCAGGGCACTCGAACACCGGGGAGCTGTTTTTT
TRBV18,TRBD1,TRBJ2-7,-,CASSPGTGSDEQYF,TGTGCCAGCTCCCCCGGGACAGGGTCCGACGAGCAGTACTTC
TRBV15,-,TRBJ2-1,-,CATSRGTGLKGDEQFF,TGTGCCACCAGCAGAGGTACAGGACTAAAAGGGGATGAGCAGTTCTTC
TRBV27,-,TRBJ1-5,-,CASKFGGHQPQHF,TGTGCCAGCAAGTTTGGGGGGCATCAGCCCCAGCATTTT
TRBV10-2,TRBD1,TRBJ2-7,few,CASSAGQGYEQYF,TGCGCCAGCAGTGCCGGACAGGGCTACGAGCAGTACTTC
TRBV25-1,-,TRBJ1-1,few,CASGQDSLKAFF,TGTGCCAGCGGCCAGGACTCCCTGAAAGCTTTCTTT
TRBV10-2,TRBD2,TRBJ2-5,-,CASTGLARETQYF,TGCGCCAGCACCGGACTAGCAAGGGAGACCCAGTACTTC